These 12 T cell receptor beta chains came from one sample sequenced in a study of post-analysis software for immune sequencing data (dated by TCRdb to between 2014 and 2017). Libraries were made using PCR. Data came from an Illumina HiSeq 2500. To reduce PCR and sequencing biases, unique molecular identifiers were incorporated into the TCR beta cDNA libraries. TCRdb reran the public reads through fastp at Q25 and MiXCR, keeping productive beta chains. Rows with a matching CDR3 protein are joined into one entry that keeps the most common DNA and genes. The sample table contains under 650,000 distinct CDR3 sequences; only one count was recorded for about 40% of them. The ten largest clones take up approximately 1.7% of the sample. Antigens for these TCRs are unknown. Broad study findings and their caveats: Several TRBV segments, including TRBV5-6, TRBV5-1 and TRBV20-1, were significantly more frequent in patients than controls.

Sequencing was done on a sample of blood. All receptors come from a girl aged 5-17 years with multiple sclerosis.

This chain joins TRBV5-1 and TRBJ2-5; 7 positions match TRBD1. The J call may be incorrect, as the DNA end agrees better with TRBJ2-7. The germline V gene has CDR1 SGHRS and CDR2 YFSETQ. This CDR3 has 13 residues. The CDR3 sequence: CASSLGGQREQYF. For the CDR3, the DNA is TGCGCCAGCAGCTTGGGGGGACAGCGCGAGCAGTACTTC.

CDR3 region: CSVEDGVYYGYTF. The CDR3 region has the DNA TGCAGCGTTGAAGATGGGGTTTACTATGGCTACACCTTC. The rearrangement links TRBV29-1 to TRBJ1-2, with D unresolved. CDR1 SQVTM and CDR2 ANQGSEA come from the germline V gene. CDR3 length: 13 amino acids. V was trimmed by 0 bases and J by 3 bases, leaving 8 bases between them.

This clonotype was seen more than once but under ten times. This chain links TRBV12-3 or TRBV12-4 with TRBJ2-7; 7 bases are a match to TRBD2. The end of the DNA is better explained by TRBJ2-5, so the J call may be wrong. The CDR3 covers 16 residues. In DNA, the CDR3 is TGTGCCAGCAGTTCGCCGGAGTCGGGAGGCGGGGAGACCCAGTACTTC. Translating it yields CASSSPESGGGETQYF.

The chain uses TRBV20-1 and TRBJ2-5; D remains unclear. V was pared by 6 bases and J by 7 bases, with 9 bases between. Germline V gene sequence: CDR1 DFQATT, CDR2 SNEGSKA (reference sequence). CDR3 length equals 10 residues. Written as DNA, the CDR3 is TGCAGTGCCGGAAGAACGACCCAGTACTTC. Its translation is CSAGRTTQYF.

This clonotype was seen more than once but under ten times. This chain links TRBV7-9 with TRBJ2-5, with a weak D call TRBD2 (6 bases). Trimming shortened V by 2 bases and J by 5 bases, and 18 bases separated the two germline ends. Germline CDR1 SEHNR, CDR2 FQNEAQ (reference sequence). CDR3 length equals 16 residues. The CDR3 spells CASSLRRGGTWETQYF. CDR3 nucleotides: TGTGCCAGCAGCTTAAGACGTGGGGGGACCTGGGAGACCCAGTACTTC. Full variable domain (missing parts from reference TRBV7-9 and TRBJ2-5): DTGVSQNPRHKITKRGQNVTFRCDPISEHNRLYWYRQTLGQGPEFLTYFQNEAQLEKSRLLSDRFSAERPKGSFSTLEIQRTEQGDSAMYLCASSLRRGGTWETQYFGPGTRLLVL.

The J gene is TRBJ2-5, the V gene TRBV3-1, with a tentative D call TRBD2 (7 bases). CDR1 LGHDT and CDR2 YNNKEL come from the germline V gene (reference sequence). CDR3 length equals 13 residues. Between the trimmed V and J ends, which lost 4 bases and 11 bases, there was a span of 17 bases. CDR3 protein: CASSRVGGAEQYF. DNA of the CDR3: TGTGCCAGCAGCCGAGTTGGGGGGGCTGAGCAGTACTTC.

This clonotype occurred a few times. The chain joins TRBV20-1 to TRBJ2-1; TRBD1 matches 8 bases. This CDR3 contains 14 residues. J was trimmed by 5 bases and V by 7 bases; bases with no gene match: 10. From germline, CDR1 is DFQATT and CDR2 SNEGSKA (reference sequence). The DNA of the CDR3 is TGCAGTGGAAGGACAGGGTGGGCAAACAATGAGCAGTTCTTC. Protein product: CSGRTGWANNEQFF.

The table lists this clonotype with a few counts. The chain carries TRBV7-9 and TRBJ1-5; no clear D. CDR1 and CDR2 (germline): SEHNR, FQNEAQ (reference sequence). The CDR3 contains 16 residues. Trimming took off 1 base at V and 2 bases at J, with 12 bases between the two ends. The CDR3 sequence is CASSLGRPQGNQPQHF. The CDR3 DNA follows: TGTGCCAGCAGCTTAGGTCGTCCCCAAGGCAATCAGCCCCAGCATTTT. Full variable domain (remainder filled in from reference TRBV7-9 and TRBJ1-5): DTGVSQNPRHKITKRGQNVTFRCDPISEHNRLYWYRQTLGQGPEFLTYFQNEAQLEKSRLLSDRFSAERPKGSFSTLEIQRTEQGDSAMYLCASSLGRPQGNQPQHFGDGTRLSIL.

This clonotype was picked up a small number of times. This chain joins TRBV7-8 and TRBJ2-7; 7 nucleotides agree with TRBD2. The J call may be faulty, since TRBJ2-5 better matches the DNA end. The CDR3 totals 16 residues. Germline V gives CDR1 SGHVS, CDR2 FQNEAQ. CDR3 sequence reads: CASSRSGGKRMETQYF. CDR3 DNA: TGTGCCAGCAGCCGGTCCGGGGGGAAAAGAATGGAGACCCAGTACTTC.

The chain carries TRBV12-3 or TRBV12-4 and TRBJ2-7; 8 positions agree with TRBD2. With the DNA end fitting TRBJ2-5 better, the J assignment may be wrong. This CDR3 region has 15 residues. The CDR3 nucleotides read TGTGCCAGCAGTTTAAGGCGTAGCGGGACGGAGACCCAGTACTTC. This encodes CASSLRRSGTETQYF.

The rearrangement uses TRBV4-1 and TRBJ2-3; no reliable D call. With 0 bases removed from V and 3 bases from J, the gap between germline ends came to 7 bases. Per germline, CDR1 MGHRA and CDR2 YSYEKL. This CDR3 has 14 residues. CDR3 nucleotides: TGCGCCAGCAGCCAAGAGGCCAGAACAGATACGCAGTATTTT. This translates into CASSQEARTDTQYF.

V gene TRBV29-1 combines with J gene TRBJ1-1, with TRBD1 identical over 7 bases. Germline lookup yields CDR1 SQVTM and CDR2 ANQGSEA. This CDR3 comprises 17 residues. Unmatched junction bases numbered 11, after V lost 1 base and J lost 0 bases. The CDR3 nucleotides read TGCAGCGTTGAAGGGGGAGGGGGCTCCCATATGAACACTGAAGCTTTCTTT. Residues: CSVEGGGGSHMNTEAFF.